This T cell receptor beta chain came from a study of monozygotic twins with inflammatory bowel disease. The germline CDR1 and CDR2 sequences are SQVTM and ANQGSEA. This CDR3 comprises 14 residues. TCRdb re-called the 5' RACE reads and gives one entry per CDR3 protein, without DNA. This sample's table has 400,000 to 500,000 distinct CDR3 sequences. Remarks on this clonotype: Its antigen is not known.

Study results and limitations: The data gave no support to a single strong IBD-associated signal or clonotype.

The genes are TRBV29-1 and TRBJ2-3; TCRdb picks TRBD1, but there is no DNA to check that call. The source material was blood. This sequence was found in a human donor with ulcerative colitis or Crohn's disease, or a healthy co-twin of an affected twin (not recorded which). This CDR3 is CSTRGRGVTDTQYF.